Listed below are T cell receptor beta chains from one sample, sequenced in a study of blood T cell repertoires in COVID-19. Produced via immunoSEQ multiplex PCR; TCRdb's table is partial and in-frame only. This table has approximately 270,000 clones, approximately 91% appearing once. Sequencing used peripheral blood. The receptors shown here come from a man aged 50 or older with acute or convalescent COVID-19. The CDR3 runs from the conserved cysteine through the conserved F or W. The order of the fields is CDR3 length, D gene, V gene, CDR3 protein. The D gene is left open where the match is weak.

>14|-|TRBV19
CASSIDGGVYEQYF
>13|-|TRBV2
CASRVDRNTEAFF
>15|TRBD2|TRBV27
CASSLTSGAVDTQYF
>14|-|TRBV3-1/TRBV3-2
CASSPPDGDTEAFF
>15|TRBD1|TRBV13
CASSLWTGPNSPLHF
>13|TRBD1|TRBV18
CASSPRQGEGYTF
>14|TRBD1|TRBV4-1
CASSQDRELNIQYF
>16|TRBD1|TRBV10-1
CASSEFGTGIGNTIYF
>18|TRBD1|TRBV5-1
CASSLIPTPVDRPYEQYF
>14|-|TRBV6-5
CASSYSGGGRGYTF
>15|TRBD2|TRBV7-3
CASSLTSGPYNEQFF
>14|-|TRBV6-6
CASSSTGGPFEQFF
>13|-|TRBV9
CASSPGGGNTIYF
>15|-|TRBV7-9
CASSPKHRVSNEQFF
>13|-|TRBV18
CASSPYSNQPQHF
>12|TRBD2|TRBV2
CATTSGGARRYF
>14|TRBD2|TRBV7-3
CASSLTSSGGEQYF
>14|TRBD1|TRBV19
CASSPRGTSYEQYF
>14|-|TRBV2
CASTTGYNTGELFF
>12|-|TRBV19
CASSLNRAEAFF
>11|TRBD1|TRBV7-8
CASSLRQGDYF
>12|-|TRBV5-1
CASSFDSYGYTF
>15|TRBD2|TRBV7-9
CASSRPGLATGELFF
>14|TRBD2|TRBV6-5
CASSGRASYNEQFF
>11|-|TRBV5-1
CASVMNTEAFF
>14|-|TRBV9
CASSAERSGGELFF
>15|TRBD1|TRBV5-1
CARSGPDRGDGELFF
>15|TRBD2|TRBV24-1
CATSDPGLAGETQYF
>16|TRBD1|TRBV9
CASTKGTGLMGDEQYF
>17|TRBD1|TRBV19
CASSIGFRGRDNQPQHF
>16|TRBD2|TRBV27
CASSWGLAGPQETQYF
>12|-|TRBV15
CATSPVPGKLFF